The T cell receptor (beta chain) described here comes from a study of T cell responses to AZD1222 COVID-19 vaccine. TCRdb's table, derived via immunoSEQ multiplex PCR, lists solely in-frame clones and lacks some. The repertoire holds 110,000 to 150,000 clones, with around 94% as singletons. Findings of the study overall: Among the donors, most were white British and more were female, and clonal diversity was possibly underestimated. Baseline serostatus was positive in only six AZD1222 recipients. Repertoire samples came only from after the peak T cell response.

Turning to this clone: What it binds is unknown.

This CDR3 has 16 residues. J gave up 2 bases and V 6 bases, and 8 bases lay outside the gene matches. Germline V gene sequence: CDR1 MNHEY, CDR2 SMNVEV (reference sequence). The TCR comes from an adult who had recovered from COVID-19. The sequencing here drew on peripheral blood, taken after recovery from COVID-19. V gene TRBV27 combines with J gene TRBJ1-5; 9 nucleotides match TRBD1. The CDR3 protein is CASSPRDRAGNQPQHF. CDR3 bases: TGTGCCAGCAGCCCGAGGGACAGGGCCGGCAATCAGCCCCAGCATTTT.